Listed here are 2 T cell receptor beta chains from one sample, sequenced in a study of blood T cell repertoires in COVID-19. Produced via immunoSEQ multiplex PCR; TCRdb's table is partial and in-frame only. This table holds 65,000 to 95,000 clones, approximately 90% found once. Sequenced material: peripheral blood. Receptors originate from a man in his sixties or seventies with active or convalescent COVID-19.

Here the CDR3 reads CASSPRDSYNSPLHF. The DNA for the CDR3 is TGTGCCAGTAGCCCCCGGGACAGCTATAATTCACCCCTCCACTTT. This chain connects TRBV19 to TRBJ1-6, with 7 positions matching TRBD1. The CDR3 is 15 amino acids. V trimming: 6 bases; J trimming: 3 bases; junction bases outside the gene matches: 5. Germline V gene sequence: CDR1 LNHDA, CDR2 SQIVND (reference sequence).

The V and J genes are TRBV10-3 and TRBJ2-3, with TRBD1 as a possible D gene (5 bases). Germline loops: CDR1 ENHRY, CDR2 SYGVKD. Between the trimmed V and J ends, which lost 9 bases and 0 bases, there was a span of 13 bases. The CDR3 totals 14 residues. The CDR3 spells CAMGWAGSTDTQYF. The CDR3 coding sequence is TGTGCCATGGGTTGGGCAGGGAGCACAGATACGCAGTATTTT.